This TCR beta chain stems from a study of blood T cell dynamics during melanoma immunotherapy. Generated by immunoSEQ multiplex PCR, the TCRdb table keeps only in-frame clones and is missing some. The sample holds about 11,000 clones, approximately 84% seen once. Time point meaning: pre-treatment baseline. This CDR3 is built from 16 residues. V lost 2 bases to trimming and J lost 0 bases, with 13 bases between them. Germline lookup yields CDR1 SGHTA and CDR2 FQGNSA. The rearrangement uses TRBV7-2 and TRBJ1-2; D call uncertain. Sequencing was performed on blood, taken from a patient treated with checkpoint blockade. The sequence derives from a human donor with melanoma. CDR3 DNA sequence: TGTGCCAGCAGCTTATATGGAGGCAGAGCTAACTATGGCTACACCTTC. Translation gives CASSLYGGRANYGYTF.